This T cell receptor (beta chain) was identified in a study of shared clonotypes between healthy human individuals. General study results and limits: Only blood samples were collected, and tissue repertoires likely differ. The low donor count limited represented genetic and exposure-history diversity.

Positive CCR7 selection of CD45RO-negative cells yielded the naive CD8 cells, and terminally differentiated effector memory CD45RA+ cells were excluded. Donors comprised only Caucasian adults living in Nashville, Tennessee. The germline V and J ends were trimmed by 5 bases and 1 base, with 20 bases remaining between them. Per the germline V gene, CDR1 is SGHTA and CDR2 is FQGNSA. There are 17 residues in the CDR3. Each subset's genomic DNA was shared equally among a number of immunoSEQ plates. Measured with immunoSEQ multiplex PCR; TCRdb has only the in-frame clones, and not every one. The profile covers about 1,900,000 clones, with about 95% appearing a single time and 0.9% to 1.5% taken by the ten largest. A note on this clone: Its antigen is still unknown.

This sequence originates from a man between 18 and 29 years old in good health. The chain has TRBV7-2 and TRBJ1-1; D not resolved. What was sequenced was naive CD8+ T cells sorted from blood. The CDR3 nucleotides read TGTGCCAGCAGCGTCGAGTGGAGTCAGAGCTGGAACACTGAAGCTTTCTTT. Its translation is CASSVEWSQSWNTEAFF.